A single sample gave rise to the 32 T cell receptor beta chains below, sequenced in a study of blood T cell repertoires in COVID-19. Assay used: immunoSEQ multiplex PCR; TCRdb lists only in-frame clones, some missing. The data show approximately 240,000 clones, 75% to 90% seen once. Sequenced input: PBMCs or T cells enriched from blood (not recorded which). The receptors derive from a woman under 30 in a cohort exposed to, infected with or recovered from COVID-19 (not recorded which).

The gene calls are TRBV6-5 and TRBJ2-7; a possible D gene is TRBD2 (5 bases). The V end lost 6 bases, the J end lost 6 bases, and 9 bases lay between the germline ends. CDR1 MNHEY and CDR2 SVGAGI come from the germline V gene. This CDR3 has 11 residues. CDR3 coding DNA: TGTGCCAGCAGCCGTGAGGGCGAGCAGTACTTC. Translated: CASSREGEQYF.

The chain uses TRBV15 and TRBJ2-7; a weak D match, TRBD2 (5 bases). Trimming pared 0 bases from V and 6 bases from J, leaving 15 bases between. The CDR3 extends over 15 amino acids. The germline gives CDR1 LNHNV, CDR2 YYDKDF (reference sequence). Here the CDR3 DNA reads TGTGCCACCAGCAGAGATGGATCCGGGATCCTCGAGCAGTACTTC. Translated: CATSRDGSGILEQYF.

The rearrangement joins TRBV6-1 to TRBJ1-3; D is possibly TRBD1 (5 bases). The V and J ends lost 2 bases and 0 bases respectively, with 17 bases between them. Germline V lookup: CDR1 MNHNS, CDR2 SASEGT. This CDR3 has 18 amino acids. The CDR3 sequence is CASSESPAGINSGNTIYF. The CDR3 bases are TGTGCCAGCAGTGAATCCCCGGCAGGGATCAACTCTGGAAACACCATATATTTT.

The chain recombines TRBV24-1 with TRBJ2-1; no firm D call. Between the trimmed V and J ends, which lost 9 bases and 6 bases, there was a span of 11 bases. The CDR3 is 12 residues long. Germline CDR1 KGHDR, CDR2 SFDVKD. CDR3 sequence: CATGVGGNEQFF. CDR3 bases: TGTGCCACCGGAGTTGGCGGCAATGAGCAGTTCTTC.

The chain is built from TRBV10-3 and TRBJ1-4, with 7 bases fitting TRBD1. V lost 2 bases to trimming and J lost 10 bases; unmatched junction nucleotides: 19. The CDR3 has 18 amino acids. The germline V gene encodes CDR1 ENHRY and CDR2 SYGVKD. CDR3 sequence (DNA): TGTGCCATCAGTGAGACCGCCGGGGACAGAAGTTCTGATCGAAAACTGTTTTTT. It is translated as CAISETAGDRSSDRKLFF.

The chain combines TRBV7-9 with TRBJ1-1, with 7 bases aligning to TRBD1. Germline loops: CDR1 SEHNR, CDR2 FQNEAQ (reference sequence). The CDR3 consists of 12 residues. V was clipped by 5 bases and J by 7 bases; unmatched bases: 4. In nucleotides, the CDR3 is TGTGCCAGCAGCGAGGACAGGTATGAAGCTTTCTTT. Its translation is CASSEDRYEAFF.

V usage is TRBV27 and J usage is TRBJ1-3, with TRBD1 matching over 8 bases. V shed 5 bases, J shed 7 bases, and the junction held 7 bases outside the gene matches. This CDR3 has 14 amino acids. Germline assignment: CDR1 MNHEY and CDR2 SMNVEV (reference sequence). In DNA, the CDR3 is TGTGCCAGCAGTCCAGGGACAGGTCATAACACCATATATTTT. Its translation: CASSPGTGHNTIYF.

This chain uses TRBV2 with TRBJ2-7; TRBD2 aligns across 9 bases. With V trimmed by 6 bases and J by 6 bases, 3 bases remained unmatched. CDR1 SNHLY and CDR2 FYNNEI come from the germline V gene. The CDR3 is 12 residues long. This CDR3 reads CASRREGLEQYF. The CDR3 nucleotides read TGTGCCAGCAGGCGGGAGGGCCTCGAGCAGTACTTC.

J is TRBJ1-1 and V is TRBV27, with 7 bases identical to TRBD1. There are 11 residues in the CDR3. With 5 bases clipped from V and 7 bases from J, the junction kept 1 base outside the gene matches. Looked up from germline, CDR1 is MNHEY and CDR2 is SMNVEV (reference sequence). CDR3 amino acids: CASSRDSEAFF. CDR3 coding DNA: TGTGCCAGCAGTAGGGACAGTGAAGCTTTCTTT.

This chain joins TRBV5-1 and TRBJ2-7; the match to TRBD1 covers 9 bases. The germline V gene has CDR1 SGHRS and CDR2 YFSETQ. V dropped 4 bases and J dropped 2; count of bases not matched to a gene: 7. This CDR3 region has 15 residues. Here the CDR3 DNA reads TGCGCCAGCAGCCCATGGACAGGGGAACCCTACGAGCAGTACTTC. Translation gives CASSPWTGEPYEQYF.

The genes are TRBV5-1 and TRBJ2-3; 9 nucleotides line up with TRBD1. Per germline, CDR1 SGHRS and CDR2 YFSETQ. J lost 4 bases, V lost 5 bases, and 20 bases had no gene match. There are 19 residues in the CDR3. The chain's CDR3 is CASRTLRGTGRREADTQYF. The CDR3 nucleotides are TGCGCCAGCAGAACTCTTCGTGGGACAGGGCGACGGGAAGCAGATACGCAGTATTTT.

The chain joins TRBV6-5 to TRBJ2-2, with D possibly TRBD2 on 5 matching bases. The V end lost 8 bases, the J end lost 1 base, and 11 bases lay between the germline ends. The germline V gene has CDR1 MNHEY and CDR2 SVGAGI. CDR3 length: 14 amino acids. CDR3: CASFPSRNTGELFF. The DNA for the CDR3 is TGTGCCAGCTTTCCTAGCAGGAACACCGGGGAGCTGTTTTTT.

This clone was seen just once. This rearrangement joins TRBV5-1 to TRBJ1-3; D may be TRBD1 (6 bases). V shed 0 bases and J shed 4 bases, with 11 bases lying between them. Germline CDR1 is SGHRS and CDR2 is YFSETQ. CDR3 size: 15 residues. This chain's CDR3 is CASSLVAGEGNTIYF. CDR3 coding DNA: TGCGCCAGCAGCTTGGTGGCAGGGGAAGGAAACACCATATATTTT.

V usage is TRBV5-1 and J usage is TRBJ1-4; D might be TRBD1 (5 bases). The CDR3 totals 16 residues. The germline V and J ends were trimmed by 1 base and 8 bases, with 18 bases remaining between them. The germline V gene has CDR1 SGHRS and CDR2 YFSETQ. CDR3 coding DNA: TGCGCCAGCAGCTTGTGGGGACGGGGACTAGGGGAAAAACTGTTTTTT. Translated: CASSLWGRGLGEKLFF.

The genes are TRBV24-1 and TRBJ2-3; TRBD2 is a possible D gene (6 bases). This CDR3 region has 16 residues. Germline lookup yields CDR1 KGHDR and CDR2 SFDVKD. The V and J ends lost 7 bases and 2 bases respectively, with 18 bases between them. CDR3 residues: CATRPYSGSDTDTQYF. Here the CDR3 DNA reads TGTGCCACCAGACCATATAGCGGTTCTGACACAGATACGCAGTATTTT.

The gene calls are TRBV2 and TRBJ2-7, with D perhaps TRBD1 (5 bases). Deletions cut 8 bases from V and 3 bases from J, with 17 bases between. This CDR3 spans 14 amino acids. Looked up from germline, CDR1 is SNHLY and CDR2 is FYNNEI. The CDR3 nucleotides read TGTGCCAGCCCGAAGCTCGACAGAAACTACGAGCAGTACTTC. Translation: CASPKLDRNYEQYF.

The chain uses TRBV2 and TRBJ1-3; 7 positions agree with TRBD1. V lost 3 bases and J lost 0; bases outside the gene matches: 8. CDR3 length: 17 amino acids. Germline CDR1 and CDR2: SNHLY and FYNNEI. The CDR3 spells CASSERGQFHSGNTIYF. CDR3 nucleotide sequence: TGTGCCAGCAGTGAGAGGGGACAGTTTCACTCTGGAAACACCATATATTTT.

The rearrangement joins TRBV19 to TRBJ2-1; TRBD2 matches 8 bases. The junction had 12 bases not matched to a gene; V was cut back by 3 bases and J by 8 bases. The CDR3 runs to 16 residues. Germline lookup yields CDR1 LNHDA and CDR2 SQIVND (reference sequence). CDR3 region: CASSIWRREEDDEQFF. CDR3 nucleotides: TGTGCCAGTAGTATCTGGAGGCGGGAGGAGGACGATGAGCAGTTCTTC.

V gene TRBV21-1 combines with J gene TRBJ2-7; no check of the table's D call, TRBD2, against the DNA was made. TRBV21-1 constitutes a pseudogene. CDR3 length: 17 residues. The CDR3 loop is CASSKHRSGGRPNEQYF. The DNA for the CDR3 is TGTGCCAGCAGCAAACACCGATCGGGGGGGCGCCCCAACGAGCAGTACTTC.

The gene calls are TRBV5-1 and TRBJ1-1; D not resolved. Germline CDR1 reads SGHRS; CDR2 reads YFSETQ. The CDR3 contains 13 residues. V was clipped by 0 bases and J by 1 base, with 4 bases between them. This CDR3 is CASSLDTNTEAFF. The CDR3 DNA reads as TGCGCCAGCAGCTTGGACACGAACACTGAAGCTTTCTTT. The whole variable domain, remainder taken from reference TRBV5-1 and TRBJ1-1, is KAGVTQTPRYLIKTRGQQVTLSCSPISGHRSVSWYQQTPGQGLQFLFEYFSETQRNKGNFPGRFSGRQFSNSRSEMNVSTLELGDSALYLCASSLDTNTEAFFGQGTRLTVV.

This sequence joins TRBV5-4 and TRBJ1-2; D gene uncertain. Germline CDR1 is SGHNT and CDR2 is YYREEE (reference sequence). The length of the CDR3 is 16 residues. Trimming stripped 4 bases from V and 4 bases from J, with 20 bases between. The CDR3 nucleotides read TGTGCCAGCAGCCCGGGCGGGTCGATAGCTACCTATGGCTACACCTTC. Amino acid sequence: CASSPGGSIATYGYTF.

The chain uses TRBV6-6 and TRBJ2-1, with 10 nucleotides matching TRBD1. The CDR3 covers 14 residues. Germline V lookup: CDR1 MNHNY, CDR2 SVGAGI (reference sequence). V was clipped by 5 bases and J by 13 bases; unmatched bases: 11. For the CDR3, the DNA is TGTGCCAGCAGTCCCTCCGGACAGGGGGGGGCACAGTTCTTC. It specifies CASSPSGQGGAQFF.

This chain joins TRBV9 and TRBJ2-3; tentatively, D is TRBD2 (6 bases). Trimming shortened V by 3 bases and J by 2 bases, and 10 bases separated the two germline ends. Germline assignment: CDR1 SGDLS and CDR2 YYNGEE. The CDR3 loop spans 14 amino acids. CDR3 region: CASSGWGVTDTQYF. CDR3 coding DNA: TGTGCCAGCAGCGGGTGGGGGGTCACAGATACGCAGTATTTT.

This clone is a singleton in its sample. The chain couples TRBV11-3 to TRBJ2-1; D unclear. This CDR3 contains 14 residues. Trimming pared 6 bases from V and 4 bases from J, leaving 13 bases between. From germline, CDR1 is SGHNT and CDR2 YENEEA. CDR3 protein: CASRPTRDYNEQFF. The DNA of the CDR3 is TGTGCCAGCAGACCAACCCGAGATTACAATGAGCAGTTCTTC.

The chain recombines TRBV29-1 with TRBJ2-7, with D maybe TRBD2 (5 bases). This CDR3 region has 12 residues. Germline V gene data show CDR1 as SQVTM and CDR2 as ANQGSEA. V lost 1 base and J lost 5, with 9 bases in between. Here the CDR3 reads CSVEGRGNEQYF. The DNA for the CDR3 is TGCAGCGTTGAAGGAAGAGGGAACGAGCAGTACTTC.

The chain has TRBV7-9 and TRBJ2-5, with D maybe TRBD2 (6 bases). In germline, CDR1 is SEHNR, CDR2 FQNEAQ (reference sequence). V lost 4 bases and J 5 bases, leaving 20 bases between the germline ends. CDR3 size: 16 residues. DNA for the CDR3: TGTGCCAGCAGCTCTGGGAGGAGGGTCGGCGGGGAGACCCAGTACTTC. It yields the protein CASSSGRRVGGETQYF.

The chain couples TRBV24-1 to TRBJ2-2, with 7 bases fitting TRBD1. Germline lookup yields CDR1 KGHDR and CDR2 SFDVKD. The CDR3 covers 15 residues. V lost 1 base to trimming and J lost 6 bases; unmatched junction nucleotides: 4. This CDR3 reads CATSDLTDRPGELFF. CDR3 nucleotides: TGTGCCACCAGTGATTTAACGGACAGGCCCGGGGAGCTGTTTTTT.

CDR3 sequence (DNA): TGTGCCACCAGTGATGGACTAGCGGGGGACACAGATACGCAGTATTTT. Its protein is CATSDGLAGDTDTQYF. The V and J genes are TRBV24-1 and TRBJ2-3; TRBD2 matches 13 bases. CDR1 is KGHDR, CDR2 SFDVKD, per germline. The J segment lost 2 bases and the V segment lost 3 bases, leaving 1 base of the junction unmatched. This CDR3 region has 16 residues.

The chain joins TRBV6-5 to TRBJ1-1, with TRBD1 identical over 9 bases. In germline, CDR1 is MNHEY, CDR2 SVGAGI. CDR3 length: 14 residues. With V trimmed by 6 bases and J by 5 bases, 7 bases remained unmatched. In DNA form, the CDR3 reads TGTGCCAGCAGGGACAGGGGAGGAGAAACTGAAGCTTTCTTT. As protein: CASRDRGGETEAFF.

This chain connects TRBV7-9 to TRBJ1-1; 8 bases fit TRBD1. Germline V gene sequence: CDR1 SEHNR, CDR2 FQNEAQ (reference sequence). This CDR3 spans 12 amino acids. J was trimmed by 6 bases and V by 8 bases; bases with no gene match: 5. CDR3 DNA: TGTGCCAGCGGAACGGGACAGGCTGAAGCTTTCTTT. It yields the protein CASGTGQAEAFF.

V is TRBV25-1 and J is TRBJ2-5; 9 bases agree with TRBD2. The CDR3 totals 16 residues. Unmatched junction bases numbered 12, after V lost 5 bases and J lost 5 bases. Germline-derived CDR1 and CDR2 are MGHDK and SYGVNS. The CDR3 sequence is CASSPAGGRAPETQYF. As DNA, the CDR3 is TGTGCCAGCAGTCCCGCTGGCGGGAGGGCCCCTGAGACCCAGTACTTC.

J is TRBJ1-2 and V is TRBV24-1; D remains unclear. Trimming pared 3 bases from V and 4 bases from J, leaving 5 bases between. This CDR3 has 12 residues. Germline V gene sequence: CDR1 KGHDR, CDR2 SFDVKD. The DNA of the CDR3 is TGTGCCACCAGTGATGAGATCTATGGCTACACCTTC. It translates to CATSDEIYGYTF.